A selection of T cell receptor beta chains follows, all from one sample in a study of blood T cell repertoires in COVID-19. The protocol was immunoSEQ multiplex PCR, while the TCRdb copy is restricted to in-frame clones and leaves out a portion. The table records some 380,000 clones, 70% to 90% of them present only once. What was sequenced was PBMCs or T cells enriched from blood (not recorded which). The receptor set was obtained from a man aged 25-45 years who had recovered from COVID-19. Each CDR3 is given with its conserved first and last residue. The order of the fields is V gene, J gene, D gene, clone size, CDR3 protein, CDR3 DNA. A D gene is named only where the DNA matches it firmly. The size of a clone is reported for some rows only, either as once, few or many, or as a class for expanded clones.

>TRBV28|TRBJ2-3|TRBD1|NA
CASSLPGQGTDTQYF
TGTGCCAGCAGTTTGCCGGGACAGGGGACGGATACGCAGTATTTT
>TRBV9|TRBJ2-5|TRBD2|NA
CASNLGLAGETQYF
TGTGCCAGCAACCTAGGGCTAGCGGGAGAGACCCAGTACTTC
>TRBV11-2|TRBJ1-1|NA|NA
CASSPRAGNEAFF
TGTGCCAGCAGCCCCCGGGCCGGGAATGAAGCTTTCTTT
>TRBV19|TRBJ2-7|NA|NA
CASSPDTSYEQYF
TGTGCCAGTAGTCCGGACACCTCCTACGAGCAGTACTTC
>TRBV18|TRBJ1-5|TRBD1|NA
CASSGMSTGDRGNQPQHF
TGTGCCAGCTCGGGAATGTCCACCGGAGACAGGGGCAATCAGCCCCAGCATTTT
>TRBV9|TRBJ1-1|NA|NA
CASSEAGLLSAEAFF
TGTGCCAGCAGCGAAGCAGGGTTGCTTAGTGCTGAAGCTTTCTTT
>TRBV18|TRBJ1-5|NA|NA
CASSPGRESNQPQHF
TGTGCCAGCTCACCAGGACGGGAGAGCAATCAGCCCCAGCATTTT
>TRBV4-1|TRBJ2-2|NA|NA
CASSQDNQEINTGELFF
TGCGCCAGCAGCCAAGATAACCAGGAAATTAACACCGGGGAGCTGTTTTTT
>TRBV11-2|TRBJ1-1|NA|once
CASSLGGNTEAFF
TGTGCCAGCAGCTTAGGAGGGAACACTGAAGCTTTCTTT
>TRBV19|TRBJ2-7|TRBD1|NA
CASSPGQGPYEQYF
TGTGCCAGTAGTCCGGGACAGGGTCCCTACGAGCAGTACTTC
>TRBV24-1|TRBJ2-3|TRBD1|NA
CATSDLRTGEVYF
TGTGCCACCAGTGATTTACGGACAGGGGAGGTGTATTTT
>TRBV6-5|TRBJ1-2|NA|NA
CASRGQGYGYTF
TGTGCCAGCAGGGGTCAGGGCTATGGCTACACCTTC
>TRBV19|TRBJ1-6|NA|NA
CASSQQSNSPLHF
TGTGCCAGTAGTCAACAGTCAAATTCACCCCTCCACTTT
>TRBV5-1|TRBJ2-3|TRBD1|NA
CASSGTGAGDTQYF
TGCGCCAGCAGCGGAACAGGGGCTGGAGATACGCAGTATTTT
>TRBV9|TRBJ1-1|NA|NA
CASSVGSLYNTEAFF
TGTGCCAGCAGCGTAGGGTCCCTATACAACACTGAAGCTTTCTTT
>TRBV6-5|TRBJ1-5|NA|NA
CASSSITGASQHF
TGTGCCAGCAGTTCGATAACAGGCGCCTCCCAGCATTTT
>TRBV4-1|TRBJ1-5|TRBD1|once
CASSQDTGAQPQHF
TGCGCCAGCAGCCAAGATACAGGGGCTCAGCCCCAGCATTTT
>TRBV11-2|TRBJ1-1|TRBD1|NA
CASTGQGVTEAFF
TGTGCCAGCACCGGACAGGGGGTTACTGAAGCTTTCTTT
>TRBV2|TRBJ2-4|NA|NA
CASTPSEGENIQYF
TGTGCCAGCACCCCATCGGAGGGTGAAAACATTCAGTACTTC
>TRBV18|TRBJ2-1|NA|NA
CASSPKTDLGEQFF
TGTGCCAGCTCACCGAAAACAGACCTTGGGGAGCAGTTCTTC
>TRBV19|TRBJ1-2|NA|NA
CASSIRRTNYGYTF
TGTGCCAGTAGTATCCGCAGGACTAACTATGGCTACACCTTC
>TRBV4-1|TRBJ2-1|NA|NA
CASSQSSPTYNEQFF
TGCGCCAGCAGCCAATCTAGCCCAACCTACAATGAGCAGTTCTTC
>TRBV19|TRBJ2-2|TRBD1|NA
CASSMFGQGASGELFF
TGTGCCAGTAGTATGTTTGGTCAGGGGGCGTCCGGGGAGCTGTTTTTT
>TRBV28|TRBJ2-7|TRBD1|NA
CATEPGTGVREQYF
TGTGCCACTGAACCCGGGACAGGAGTCCGCGAGCAGTACTTC
>TRBV9|TRBJ1-6|NA|NA
CASSVGRVSDSPLHF
TGTGCCAGCAGCGTGGGCAGGGTCTCGGATTCACCCCTCCACTTT
>TRBV19|TRBJ1-3|NA|NA
CASSIEGGRGNTIYF
TGTGCCAGTAGTATAGAGGGAGGGCGCGGAAACACCATATATTTT
>TRBV4-1|TRBJ2-7|TRBD1|NA
CASSQGVPRTGFYEQYF
TGCGCCAGCAGCCAAGGAGTGCCCCGGACAGGTTTCTACGAGCAGTACTTC
>TRBV27|TRBJ2-1|NA|once
CASRGAQGNEQFF
TGTGCCAGCAGAGGCGCACAGGGCAATGAGCAGTTCTTC
>TRBV29-1|TRBJ1-1|TRBD1|NA
CSVRTGAGNTEAFF
TGCAGCGTTCGAACAGGGGCCGGGAACACTGAAGCTTTCTTT